The present T cell receptor (beta chain) was sequenced within a study of T cells in Graves' hyperthyroidism and ophthalmopathy. Authors of the study amplified TCR beta CDR3 regions from RNA transcripts. Researchers ran a first-round RT-PCR on the TCR CDR3 using the HTBI primer set. In TCRdb, the multiplex PCR reads were re-called with MiXCR into one record per CDR3 protein. This repertoire shows 600,000 to 650,000 distinct CDR3 sequences, roughly 20% found once; its top ten account for about 34%. This CDR3 spans 15 amino acids. J lost 5 bases, V lost 1 base, and 5 bases had no gene match. Germline CDR1 is SGHTA and CDR2 is FQGNSA. Study-wide points: Patients with ophthalmopathy were separated from those with stable hyperthyroidism by a 13 V-J model.

This clonotype showed up many times. As yet, its antigen is unknown. Patients were excluded because of uncontrolled infection, other autoimmune disease, pregnancy or lactation. The material sequenced was blood. This TCR derives from a man between 25 and 39 years old with Graves' ophthalmopathy. This sequence joins TRBV7-2 and TRBJ2-1; 7 bases match TRBD1. The CDR3: CASSLVTGRNNEQFF. Written as DNA, the CDR3 is TGTGCCAGCAGCTTAGTGACAGGGCGGAACAATGAGCAGTTCTTC.